This T cell receptor (beta chain) derives from a study of T-cell reconstitution after alpha-beta-depleted transplantation in children. Whole-study results and caveats: Surviving thymic progenitors and recipient T cells were the source of high TCRbeta diversity at day 60 in some patients. Reported findings indicate that, about two months after transplant, alpha-beta T cells came from several hundred expanded clones, which were derived from non-depleted graft cells.

About this clonotype: Its antigen is unknown.

TCRbeta library preparation incorporated unique molecular identifiers. One entry per CDR3 protein, called by TCRdb with MiXCR from the PCR reads. The sample consists of approximately 110,000 distinct CDR3 sequences, under 25% of them appearing once. Trimming stripped 6 bases from V and 1 base from J, with 17 bases between. CDR3 size: 16 residues. The TCR was taken from a male patient aged 2 to 9 who had a stem cell transplant for chronic granulomatous disease, so the T cells may come from the graft donor. The chain couples TRBV12-3 or TRBV12-4 to TRBJ2-3, with a tentative D call TRBD2 (5 bases). This sample comprised PBMCs, mostly from graft donor cells, obtained 180 days after TCRalphabeta/CD19-depleted stem cell transplant. The CDR3: CASRAFGRGRTDTQYF. CDR3 bases: TGTGCCAGCAGAGCCTTCGGCCGAGGGCGCACAGATACGCAGTATTTT.